There are many counts of the clone carrying this TCR beta chain. Template material for amplifying TCR beta CDR3 regions consisted of RNA transcripts. RT-PCR in the first round (using the HTBI primer set) targeted the TCR CDR3. TCRdb ran MiXCR on the multiplex PCR reads and lists one entry per CDR3 protein. The sample has approximately 600,000 distinct CDR3 sequences; around 15% are singletons. This sample is part of a study of T cells in Graves' hyperthyroidism and ophthalmopathy. The CDR3 is made up of 15 amino acids. Germline assignment: CDR1 SGHAT and CDR2 FQNNGV. V lost 0 bases, J lost 7 bases, and 4 bases stayed unmatched.

The sample consisted of blood. The TCR was taken from a woman in her thirties with Graves' hyperthyroidism. The chain combines TRBV11-2 with TRBJ2-5, with TRBD2 matching over 11 bases. DNA for the CDR3: TGTGCCAGCAGCTTAGAAGCACTAGCGGGGGTGACCCAGTACTTC. It specifies CASSLEALAGVTQYF.